This section outlines one TCR beta chain sequence together with its context. As yet, its antigen is unknown. A much larger clonotype is one base distant, so this may be a read error. This record comes from a study of blood T cells in healthy people across ages. Study-level results: PBMCs were not sorted, which prevented a conclusive comparison of naive versus antigen-experienced cells. Long-lived donors carried more naive CD4+ cells and greater diversity than aged donors.

The people who gave samples were healthy Caucasians from Russia, aged roughly 6 to 100. The extraction recovered at least 6 micrograms of total RNA per sample. Combining a sample-barcoded 5' primer with a J-beta primer mix, a second PCR ran for about 7 to 11 cycles. TCRdb passed the 5' RACE reads through MiXCR, listing each CDR3 protein once. The data hold about 1,800,000 distinct CDR3 sequences, with 28% observed a single time. Source material: blood. This TCR was recovered from a woman aged 25-40 years in good health.

CDR3 protein: CASSSWDTPYGYTF. For the CDR3, the DNA is TGTGCCAGCAGTTCTTGGGACACACCTTATGGCTACACCTTC. The chain has TRBV12-3 or TRBV12-4 and TRBJ1-2; a possible D gene is TRBD1 (6 bases). This CDR3 spans 14 amino acids. Trimming removed 4 bases from V and 5 bases from J, with 14 bases in between.